A single sample is the source of the 10 T cell receptor beta chains below, sequenced in a study of shared clonotypes between healthy human individuals. Here immunoSEQ multiplex PCR was the method, and the copy in TCRdb shows in-frame clones only, minus some. The data show about 340,000 clones, with around four fifths seen just once and about 10% held by the top ten. The sequencing sample was made of memory CD4+ T cells sorted from blood. Noted subset: CD45RA-negative fraction. These receptors originate from a man aged 25-45 years in good health.

The chain links TRBV7-8 to TRBJ2-7; tentatively, D is TRBD1 or TRBD2 (5 bases each). CDR1 is SGHVS and CDR2 is FQNEAQ in the germline V gene. The CDR3 spans 14 residues. V was cut by 4 bases and J by 3 bases, with 13 bases left in between. CDR3 protein: CASSYMSGGYEQYF. Here the CDR3 DNA reads TGTGCCAGCAGCTATATGTCTGGGGGCTACGAGCAGTACTTC.

Here the CDR3 DNA reads TGTGCCAGCAGTGAAGCTGGTAGGTTGCGCAATCAGCCCCAGCATTTT. Its protein product is CASSEAGRLRNQPQHF. This chain links TRBV6-1 with TRBJ1-5; D call uncertain. The germline V and J ends were trimmed by 0 bases and 2 bases, with 11 bases remaining between them. This CDR3 is built from 16 residues. Germline lookup yields CDR1 MNHNS and CDR2 SASEGT.

This chain joins TRBV2 and TRBJ2-4, with 7 bases fitting TRBD1. Germline V gene sequence: CDR1 SNHLY, CDR2 FYNNEI. The CDR3 totals 15 residues. The junction had 4 bases not matched to a gene; V was cut back by 4 bases and J by 1 base. The CDR3 region has the DNA TGTGCCAGCAGTGCAGACAGGGCCGCCAAAAACATTCAGTACTTC. This codes for CASSADRAAKNIQYF.

The chain is built from TRBV19 and TRBJ2-1, with TRBD2 as a possible D gene (5 bases). Trimming shortened V by 6 bases and J by 7 bases, and 16 bases separated the two germline ends. From germline, CDR1 is LNHDA and CDR2 SQIVND (reference sequence). The CDR3 contains 14 residues. This CDR3 reads CASRGSPPGNEQFF. The CDR3 DNA follows: TGTGCCAGTAGAGGGAGTCCGCCGGGGAATGAGCAGTTCTTC.

The chain carries TRBV28 and TRBJ1-5; D is perhaps TRBD1 (5 bases). CDR3 length: 14 residues. The germline V gene encodes CDR1 MDHEN and CDR2 SYDVKM. Trimming stripped 2 bases from V and 7 bases from J, with 12 bases between. CDR3 nucleotides: TGTGCCAGCAGTTTAGGGGGGGGTTACCAGCCCCAGCATTTT. It is translated as CASSLGGGYQPQHF.

The V and J genes are TRBV19 and TRBJ2-3; no clear D gene. This CDR3 has 16 amino acids. Germline V CDR1 and CDR2: LNHDA, SQIVND (reference sequence). The V gene lost 11 bases and the J gene lost 0 bases, with 21 bases spanning the gap. CDR3 in DNA: TGTGCCGCTTGCCCCCCGTGGCCACCTAGCACAGATACGCAGTATTTT. It is translated as CAACPPWPPSTDTQYF.

The chain joins TRBV14 to TRBJ1-1; D is uncertain. Germline CDR1 reads SGHDN; CDR2 reads FVKESK. The CDR3 is made up of 11 amino acids. V dropped 1 base and J dropped 6 bases, with 3 bases sitting between them. CDR3 in DNA: TGTGCCAGCAGCCAAGCGGCTGAAGCTTTCTTT. Residues: CASSQAAEAFF.

This sequence joins TRBV19 and TRBJ2-5; D gene ambiguous. The CDR3 has 13 amino acids. The ends were cut back, 5 bases at V and 0 bases at J, with 7 bases in the middle. Germline-derived CDR1 and CDR2 are LNHDA and SQIVND (reference sequence). The CDR3 here is CASSVQYQETQYF. The CDR3 DNA reads as TGTGCCAGTAGTGTCCAGTACCAAGAGACCCAGTACTTC. The entire variable domain, with the rest obtained from reference TRBV19 and TRBJ2-5, is as follows: DGGITQSPKYLFRKEGQNVTLSCEQNLNHDAMYWYRQDPGQGLRLIYYSQIVNDFQKGDIAEGYSVSREKKESFPLTVTSAQKNPTAFYLCASSVQYQETQYFGPGTRLLVL.

The V and J genes are TRBV29-1 and TRBJ1-1; D gene uncertain. The V end lost 0 bases, the J end lost 11 bases, and 13 bases lay between the germline ends. Germline V gives CDR1 SQVTM, CDR2 ANQGSEA. CDR3 length: 12 amino acids. CDR3 region: CSVEEDIGSAFF. As DNA, the CDR3 is TGCAGCGTTGAAGAGGATATAGGGTCGGCTTTCTTT. The full variable domain, its missing parts supplied by reference TRBV29-1 and TRBJ1-1, is SAVISQKPSRDICQRGTSLTIQCQVDSQVTMMFWYRQQPGQSLTLIATANQGSEATYESGFVIDKFPISRPNLTFSTLTVSNMSPEDSSIYLCSVEEDIGSAFFGQGTRLTVV.

The chain employs TRBV7-2 and TRBJ2-5; TRBD1 or TRBD2 may be the D gene (5 bases each). The CDR3 runs 14 residues. Per germline, CDR1 SGHTA and CDR2 FQGNSA. V shed 0 bases and J shed 1 base, with 6 bases lying between them. In DNA form, the CDR3 reads TGTGCCAGCAGCTTAGCGGGGACCCAAGAGACCCAGTACTTC. Protein sequence: CASSLAGTQETQYF.